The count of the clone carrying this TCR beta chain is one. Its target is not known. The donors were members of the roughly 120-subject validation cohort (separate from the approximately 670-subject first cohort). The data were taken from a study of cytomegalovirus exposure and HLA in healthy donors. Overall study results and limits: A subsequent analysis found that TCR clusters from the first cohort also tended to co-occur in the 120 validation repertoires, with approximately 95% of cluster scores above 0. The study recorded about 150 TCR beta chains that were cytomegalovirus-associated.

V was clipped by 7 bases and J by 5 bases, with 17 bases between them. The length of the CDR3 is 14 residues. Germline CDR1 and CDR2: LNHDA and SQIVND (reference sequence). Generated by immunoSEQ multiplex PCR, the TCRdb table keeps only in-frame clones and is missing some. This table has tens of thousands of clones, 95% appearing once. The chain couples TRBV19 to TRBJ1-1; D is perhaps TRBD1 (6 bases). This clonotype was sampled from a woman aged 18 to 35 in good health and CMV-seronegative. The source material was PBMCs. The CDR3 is CASTRGGGRTEAFF. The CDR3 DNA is TGTGCCAGTACCCGAGGGGGGGGGCGGACTGAAGCTTTCTTT.